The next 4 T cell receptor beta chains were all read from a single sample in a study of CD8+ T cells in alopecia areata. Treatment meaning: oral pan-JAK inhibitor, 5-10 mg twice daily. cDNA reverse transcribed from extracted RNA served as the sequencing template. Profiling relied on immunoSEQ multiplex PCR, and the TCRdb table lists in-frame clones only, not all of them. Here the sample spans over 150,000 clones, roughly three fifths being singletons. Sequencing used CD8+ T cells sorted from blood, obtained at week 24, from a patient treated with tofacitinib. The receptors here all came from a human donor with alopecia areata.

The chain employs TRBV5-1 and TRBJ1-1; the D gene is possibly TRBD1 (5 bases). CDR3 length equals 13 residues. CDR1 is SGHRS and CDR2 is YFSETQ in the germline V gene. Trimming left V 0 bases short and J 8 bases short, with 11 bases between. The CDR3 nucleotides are TGCGCCAGCAGCTTGGATGACGGACAAGAAGCTTTCTTT. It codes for CASSLDDGQEAFF.

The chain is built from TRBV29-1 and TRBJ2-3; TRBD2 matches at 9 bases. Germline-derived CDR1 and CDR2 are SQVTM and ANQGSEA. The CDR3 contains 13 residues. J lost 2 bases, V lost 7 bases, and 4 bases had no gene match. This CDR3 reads CSALAGITDTQYF. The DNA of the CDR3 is TGCAGCGCCCTAGCGGGGATCACAGATACGCAGTATTTT.

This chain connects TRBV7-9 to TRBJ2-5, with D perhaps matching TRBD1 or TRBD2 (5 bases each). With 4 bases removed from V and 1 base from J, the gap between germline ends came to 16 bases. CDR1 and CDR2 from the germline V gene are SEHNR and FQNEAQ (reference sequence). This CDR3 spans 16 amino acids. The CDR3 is CASSSVRPGPQETQYF. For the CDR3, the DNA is TGTGCCAGCAGCTCGGTCAGGCCGGGACCCCAAGAGACCCAGTACTTC. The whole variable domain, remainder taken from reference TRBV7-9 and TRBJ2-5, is DTGVSQNPRHKITKRGQNVTFRCDPISEHNRLYWYRQTLGQGPEFLTYFQNEAQLEKSRLLSDRFSAERPKGSFSTLEIQRTEQGDSAMYLCASSSVRPGPQETQYFGPGTRLLVL.

CDR3 residues: CASSVGVGSGANVLTF. Written as DNA, the CDR3 is TGTGCCAGCAGCGTAGGGGTTGGCTCTGGGGCCAACGTCCTGACTTTC. The chain carries TRBV9 and TRBJ2-6, with unresolved D. The CDR3 covers 16 residues. CDR1 is SGDLS and CDR2 is YYNGEE in the germline V gene. The V and J ends lost 0 bases and 0 bases respectively, with 7 bases between them.